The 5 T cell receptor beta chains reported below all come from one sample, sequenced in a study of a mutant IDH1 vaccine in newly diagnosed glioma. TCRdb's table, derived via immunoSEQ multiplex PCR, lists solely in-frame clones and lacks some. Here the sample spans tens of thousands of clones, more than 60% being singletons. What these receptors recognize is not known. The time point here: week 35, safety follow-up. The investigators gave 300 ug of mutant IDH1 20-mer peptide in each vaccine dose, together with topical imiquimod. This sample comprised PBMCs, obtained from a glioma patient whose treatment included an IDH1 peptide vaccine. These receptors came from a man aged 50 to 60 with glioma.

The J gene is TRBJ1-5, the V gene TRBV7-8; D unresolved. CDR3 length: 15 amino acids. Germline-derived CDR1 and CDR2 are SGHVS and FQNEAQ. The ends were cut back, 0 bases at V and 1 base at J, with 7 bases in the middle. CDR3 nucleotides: TGTGCCAGCAGCTTAGCGCGGTGGAGCAATCAGCCCCAGCATTTT. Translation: CASSLARWSNQPQHF.

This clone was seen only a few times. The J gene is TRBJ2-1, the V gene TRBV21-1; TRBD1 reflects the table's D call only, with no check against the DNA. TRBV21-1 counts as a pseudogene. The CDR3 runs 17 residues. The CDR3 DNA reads TGTGCCAGAGACATAGTATACCGGGACAGGGGGAGGAATGAGCAGTTCTTC. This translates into CARDIVYRDRGRNEQFF.

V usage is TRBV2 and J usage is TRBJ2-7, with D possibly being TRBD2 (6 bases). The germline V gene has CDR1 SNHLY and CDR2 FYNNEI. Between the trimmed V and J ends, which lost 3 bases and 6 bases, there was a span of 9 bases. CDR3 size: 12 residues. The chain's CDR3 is CASSELGGEQYF. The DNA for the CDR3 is TGTGCCAGCAGTGAGTTGGGGGGCGAGCAGTACTTC.

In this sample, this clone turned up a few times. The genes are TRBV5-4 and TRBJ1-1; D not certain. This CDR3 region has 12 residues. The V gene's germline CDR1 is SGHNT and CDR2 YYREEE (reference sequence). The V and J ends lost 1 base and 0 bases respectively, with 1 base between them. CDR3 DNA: TGTGCCAGCAGCTTGATGAACACTGAAGCTTTCTTT. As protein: CASSLMNTEAFF.

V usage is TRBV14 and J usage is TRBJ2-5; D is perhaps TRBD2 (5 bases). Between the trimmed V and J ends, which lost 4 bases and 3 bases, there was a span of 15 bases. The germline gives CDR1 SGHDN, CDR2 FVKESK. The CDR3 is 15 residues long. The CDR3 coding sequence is TGTGCCAGCAGCCCCTGGACTCATGATAAAGAGACCCAGTACTTC. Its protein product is CASSPWTHDKETQYF.